This T cell receptor (beta chain) was found in a study of cytomegalovirus exposure and HLA in healthy donors. Overall study context: Clustering assigned 81% of the approximately 400 genotyped donors to the Caucasian-associated ancestry cluster.

The study ran its PCR with 60 Vbeta and 13 Jbeta primers. The repertoire was sequenced with immunoSEQ multiplex PCR; TCRdb's copy has only in-frame clones and lacks some. The sample contains some 150,000 clones, under 90% of which appear only once. The V gene's germline CDR1 is SQVTM and CDR2 ANQGSEA. V lost 7 bases, J lost 2 bases, and 11 bases stayed unmatched. The CDR3 extends over 15 amino acids. Sequenced material: PBMCs. The TCR originated in a boy younger than 10 in good health and CMV-seronegative. V and J are TRBV29-1 and TRBJ2-3; 8 bases are shared with TRBD1. The CDR3 protein is CSGYPAGQDTDTQYF. The CDR3 DNA follows: TGCAGCGGCTACCCCGCGGGACAGGACACAGATACGCAGTATTTT.